This T cell receptor (beta chain) came from a study of blood T cell repertoires in COVID-19. The wider study: There were acute and convalescent COVID-19 samples, and they came from the United States, Italy and Spain.

In the study's own analysis: Reference gene primer amplification in the assay estimated nucleated cell counts. TCRdb's table, derived via immunoSEQ multiplex PCR, lists solely in-frame clones and lacks some. V, J and clone size are taken as reported in that table, and D and trimming were inferred from the DNA itself. The table lists around 170,000 clones, around 84% of them singletons, with about 7% in the top ten. This CDR3 has 15 residues. Germline CDR1 and CDR2: SGHTA and FQGTGA. Unmatched junction bases numbered 10, after V lost 4 bases and J lost 8 bases. The sequencing sample was made of peripheral blood. This clonotype was obtained from a man aged 45 to 65 with active or convalescent COVID-19. This chain links TRBV7-3 with TRBJ2-1; 8 bases align to TRBD1. The DNA for the CDR3 is TGTGCCAGCAGCTCGCGCAGGGGGCCTTGGGATGAGCAGTTCTTC. Translated, it gives CASSSRRGPWDEQFF.